These T cell receptor beta chains were read from a single sample in a study of neurological immune-mediated disorders. MiXCR, applied by TCRdb to the 5' RACE reads, yields one record per CDR3 protein. The sample gives tens of thousands of distinct CDR3 sequences, more than 10% of which show up once; under 15% is in the top ten. Sequenced: PBMCs. All receptors come from a woman aged 55-70 years with HTLV-1-associated myelopathy (HAM/TSP). Each CDR3 is given with its conserved first and last residue. D genes are given only for firm matches. The listing skips clone size in some rows; elsewhere it reads once, few, many or a size class.

clone_size j_call v_call d_call cdr3_aa cdr3_nt
many TRBJ2-3 TRBV7-9 TRBD1 CASSRRDREADTQYF TGTGCCAGCAGCCGAAGGGACAGGGAGGCAGATACGCAGTATTTT
many TRBJ1-2 TRBV6-1 - CASSPGPRGYGYTF TGTGCCAGCTCACCGGGACCGAGGGGCTATGGCTACACCTTC
many TRBJ2-3 TRBV20-1 - CSAGAPGLIGDTQYF TGCAGTGCCGGGGCACCGGGACTCATTGGCGATACGCAGTATTTT
many TRBJ2-7 TRBV29-1 - CSVEDRGRYSYEQYF TGCAGCGTTGAAGATCGAGGCAGGTACTCCTACGAGCAGTACTTC
- TRBJ1-1 TRBV5-1 - CASSFTGRDTEAFF TGCGCCAGCAGCTTTACGGGGCGGGACACTGAAGCTTTCTTT
- TRBJ1-3 TRBV6-9 - CASSYGYSGDTFSGNTIYF TGTGCCAGCAGTTATGGCTACTCTGGGGACACATTCTCTGGAAACACCATATATTTT
many TRBJ2-7 TRBV12-3/TRBV12-4 TRBD2 CASSLVAGPKYEQYF TGTGCCAGCAGTCTCGTAGCGGGACCGAAATACGAGCAGTACTTC
many TRBJ1-1 TRBV6-5 TRBD1 CASRAQRQGGTEAFF TGTGCCAGCAGGGCTCAACGACAGGGTGGAACTGAAGCTTTCTTT
many TRBJ1-1 TRBV12-3/TRBV12-4 - CASSLSTGTRTEAFF TGTGCCAGCAGTTTATCAACAGGGACGAGAACTGAAGCTTTCTTT
many TRBJ1-1 TRBV3-1 - CASSPGVQGLATEAFF TGTGCCAGCAGCCCAGGGGTCCAGGGGCTGGCCACTGAAGCTTTCTTT
- TRBJ2-1 TRBV12-3/TRBV12-4 - CASRLGDEQFF TGTGCCAGCAGACTCGGAGATGAGCAGTTCTTC
many TRBJ2-3 TRBV20-1 TRBD1 CSAPKTGGYTDTQYF TGCAGTGCGCCTAAAACAGGGGGCTACACAGATACGCAGTATTTT
many TRBJ2-3 TRBV5-1 - CASSRMGGGQDTQYF TGCGCCAGCAGCCGAATGGGGGGGGGCCAAGATACGCAGTATTTT
many TRBJ2-3 TRBV20-1 TRBD2 CSAPRGGRAKDTQYF TGCAGTGCACCCCGGGGCGGGAGGGCCAAAGATACGCAGTATTTT
many TRBJ2-1 TRBV19 TRBD1 CASSRDREGPEQFF TGTGCCAGTAGTAGGGACAGGGAGGGTCCTGAGCAGTTCTTC
many TRBJ1-1 TRBV7-9 - CASSFVGDTEAFF TGTGCCAGCAGCTTCGTGGGGGACACTGAAGCTTTCTTT
many TRBJ1-1 TRBV11-2 TRBD1 CASSRTGRNTEAFF TGTGCCAGCAGCCGGACAGGGAGGAACACTGAAGCTTTCTTT
many TRBJ2-3 TRBV20-1 - CSARLQGRGTDTQYF TGCAGTGCTAGGCTGCAAGGGCGGGGCACAGATACGCAGTATTTT
many TRBJ2-7 TRBV19 - CASSHRYEQYF TGTGCCAGTAGCCATCGCTACGAGCAGTACTTC
many TRBJ2-7 TRBV20-1 - CSAVDRSSYEQYF TGCAGTGCGGTTGACAGAAGCTCCTACGAGCAGTACTTC
- TRBJ2-1 TRBV7-9 - CASSPNRGNEQFF TGTGCCAGCAGCCCAAATCGGGGCAATGAGCAGTTCTTC
many TRBJ2-2 TRBV24-1 - CATSDSRAPRGELFF TGTGCCACCAGTGATTCCCGGGCCCCTAGGGGGGAGCTGTTTTTT
- TRBJ1-2 TRBV20-1 TRBD1 CSAMTDRGYGYTF TGCAGTGCTATGACGGACAGGGGCTATGGCTACACCTTC
many TRBJ1-5 TRBV9 - CASSGGGTPRPQHF TGTGCCAGCAGCGGCGGGGGGACCCCTCGGCCCCAGCATTTT
many TRBJ1-4 TRBV20-1 - CSASGSWSRPNEKLFF TGCAGTGCTAGCGGGTCATGGAGCAGGCCTAATGAAAAACTGTTTTTT
many TRBJ2-1 TRBV20-1 TRBD2 CSASPLGTSSTYNEQFF TGCAGTGCTAGTCCTTTGGGGACTAGCTCCACCTACAATGAGCAGTTCTTC
many TRBJ1-1 TRBV18 TRBD1 CASSPPSQGAFRTEAFF TGTGCCAGCTCACCACCGTCCCAGGGGGCTTTTAGGACTGAAGCTTTCTTT
- TRBJ1-1 TRBV20-1 TRBD1 CSAVKDRVISEAFF TGCAGTGCGGTAAAGGACAGGGTGATCTCTGAAGCTTTCTTT
many TRBJ1-1 TRBV6-6 - CASSPSGIEAFF TGTGCCAGCAGCCCCTCGGGGATTGAAGCTTTCTTT
- TRBJ2-7 TRBV29-1 - CSASRQAAGEQYF TGCAGCGCTAGCCGTCAGGCGGCTGGCGAGCAGTACTTC
many TRBJ2-7 TRBV4-1 TRBD2 CASSQVNAGTSEQYF TGCGCCAGCAGCCAAGTGAACGCAGGGACTAGCGAGCAGTACTTC
many TRBJ2-3 TRBV5-1 TRBD2 CASSLDPSGRAVTDTQYF TGCGCCAGCAGCTTGGACCCTAGCGGGAGGGCCGTTACAGATACGCAGTATTTT
- TRBJ2-1 TRBV5-1 TRBD2 CASSLEQTSGNEQFF TGCGCCAGCAGCTTGGAGCAGACTAGCGGCAATGAGCAGTTCTTC
many TRBJ2-1 TRBV20-1 - CSARRGEQFF TGCAGTGCTAGGCGCGGTGAGCAGTTCTTC
many TRBJ2-2 TRBV5-1 - CASSLDRGGNTGELFF TGCGCCAGCAGCTTGGACAGGGGGGGAAACACCGGGGAGCTGTTTTTT
few TRBJ2-7 TRBV3-1 TRBD2 CASSPSQLAISYEQYF TGTGCCAGCAGCCCAAGCCAACTAGCGATCTCCTACGAGCAGTACTTC
many TRBJ1-2 TRBV29-1 TRBD1 CSVEAYRGRGYTF TGCAGCGTTGAAGCATACAGGGGGCGCGGCTACACCTTC
- TRBJ2-7 TRBV7-8 - CASSLGSSTYEQYF TGTGCCAGCAGCTTGGGATCTAGTACCTACGAGCAGTACTTC
many TRBJ2-1 TRBV5-1 TRBD2 CASSGTSGGPGVYNEQFF TGCGCCAGCAGCGGGACTAGCGGGGGGCCTGGGGTCTACAATGAGCAGTTCTTC
few TRBJ2-1 TRBV11-2 - CASSQRRNEQFF TGTGCCAGCAGCCAAAGACGTAATGAGCAGTTCTTC
many TRBJ2-7 TRBV9 TRBD1 CASSEGQGPPYEQYF TGTGCCAGCAGCGAGGGACAGGGGCCCCCCTACGAGCAGTACTTC
many TRBJ1-6 TRBV5-1 TRBD1 CASKEGTGYSPLHF TGCGCCAGTAAAGAGGGGACAGGATATTCACCCCTCCACTTT
many TRBJ2-3 TRBV10-3 - CAISESVDTQYF TGTGCCATCAGTGAGTCGGTGGATACGCAGTATTTT
many TRBJ2-5 TRBV5-1 - CASSFGQSQETQYF TGCGCCAGCAGCTTCGGACAGTCCCAAGAGACCCAGTACTTC
many TRBJ1-2 TRBV29-1 TRBD1 CSAWDRVHYGYTF TGCAGCGCGTGGGACAGGGTCCACTATGGCTACACCTTC
- TRBJ1-4 TRBV28 - CASSPAGGYNEKLFF TGTGCCAGCAGTCCGGCGGGGGGTTATAATGAAAAACTGTTTTTT
many TRBJ1-6 TRBV10-1 - CASSTTDNSPLHF TGCGCCAGCAGTACTACAGATAATTCACCCCTCCACTTT
- TRBJ2-7 TRBV6-2/TRBV6-3 - CASPRASYEQYF TGTGCCAGCCCGCGAGCCTCCTACGAGCAGTACTTC
many TRBJ1-3 TRBV4-1 - CASSPGPPIGTIYF TGCGCCAGCAGCCCGGGACCTCCTATCGGCACCATATATTTT
many TRBJ2-4 TRBV20-1 - CSARPEVNIQYF TGCAGTGCTAGGCCAGAGGTTAACATTCAGTACTTC
- TRBJ2-7 TRBV20-1 - CSASPGSEQYF TGCAGTGCTAGTCCGGGAAGCGAGCAGTACTTC
large TRBJ2-1 TRBV29-1 - CSVRRAVSYNEQFF TGCAGCGTACGGCGCGCAGTCTCCTACAATGAGCAGTTCTTC
many TRBJ2-1 TRBV7-2 - CASCVAQRYNEQFF TGTGCCAGCTGCGTGGCCCAACGGTACAATGAGCAGTTCTTC
once TRBJ2-7 TRBV12-3/TRBV12-4 - CASTGEANSYEQYF TGTGCCAGCACAGGGGAGGCAAACTCCTACGAGCAGTACTTC
many TRBJ2-2 TRBV7-6 - CASSLLPGANTGELFF TGTGCCAGCAGCTTACTGCCTGGGGCGAACACCGGGGAGCTGTTTTTT
many TRBJ1-1 TRBV10-1 - CASSTEAFF TGCGCCAGCAGTACTGAAGCTTTCTTT
medium-sized TRBJ2-1 TRBV5-1 TRBD1 CASTTDRGSNNEQFF TGCGCCAGCACCACGGACAGGGGGAGTAACAATGAGCAGTTCTTC
many TRBJ1-1 TRBV5-1 - CASSLGTEAFF TGCGCCAGCAGTTTGGGCACTGAAGCTTTCTTT
many TRBJ1-5 TRBV9 TRBD1 CASSAGTGFNSNQPQHF TGTGCCAGCAGCGCCGGGACAGGGTTCAATAGCAATCAGCCCCAGCATTTT